The 2 T cell receptor beta chains reported below all come from one sample, sequenced in a study of breast tumors, draining lymph nodes, adjacent tissues listed by TCRdb under 2016. Lymph node samples were obtained from the axillary draining lymph nodes of breast cancer patients. Receptor amplification or capture employed multiplex PCR. Sequencing used an Illumina HiSeq 2000. TCRdb's own reprocessing of the public reads used fastp at Q25 and MiXCR and kept productive beta chains. One record per CDR3 amino acid sequence lists the most common genes and DNA. The sample yields nearly 110,000 distinct CDR3 sequences; around 30% were counted once. The ten largest clones take up approximately 5.2% of the sample. The sequenced sample consisted of axillary lymph node tissue. These receptors came from a female donor with breast cancer. Some clones in this sample may be carry-over from other donors' samples.

This clonotype was detected once. V gene TRBV5-1 combines with J gene TRBJ1-1; D gene ambiguous. Germline loops: CDR1 SGHRS, CDR2 YFSETQ. V lost 6 bases to trimming and J lost 1 base, with 13 bases between them. The CDR3 has 14 residues. CDR3 protein: CASISSLKNTEAFF. CDR3 nucleotides: TGCGCCAGCATCTCGTCTCTTAAGAACACTGAAGCTTTCTTT.

Many counts were recorded for this clonotype. The rearrangement links TRBV9 to TRBJ2-1, with a tentative D call TRBD2 (6 bases). The germline V and J ends were trimmed by 1 base and 9 bases, with 11 bases remaining between them. The CDR3 is 13 residues long. Per the germline V gene, CDR1 is SGDLS and CDR2 is YYNGEE. CDR3 bases: TGTGCCAGCAGCGTATATGGGGGAGGTGAGCAGTTCTTC. As protein: CASSVYGGGEQFF.